This T cell receptor (beta chain) was sequenced for a study of T cells in Graves' hyperthyroidism and ophthalmopathy. Study context: Before treatment of any kind, peripheral blood was taken at initial diagnosis. Notes on the study in general: Among clonotypes expanded in thyroid above 0.001, most were also found in blood.

Germline V gives CDR1 SGHNT, CDR2 YENEEA. The V end lost 0 bases, the J end lost 0 bases, and 8 bases lay between the germline ends. This CDR3 comprises 15 residues. This clonotype showed up many times. The antigen is undetermined. TCR beta CDR3 sequences were amplified from RNA transcripts. Primed by the HTBI set, a first-round RT-PCR was run on the TCR CDR3. TCRdb analysed the multiplex PCR reads with MiXCR anew, one entry per CDR3 protein. The sample holds approximately 590,000 distinct CDR3 sequences, approximately 14% seen once. Absent ophthalmopathy progression within 18 months defined stable Graves' hyperthyroidism. Each diagnosis drew on symptoms, thyroxine, TRAb, thyroid ultrasound and orbital computed tomography findings.

This receptor was obtained from a woman in her twenties or thirties with Graves' hyperthyroidism. The specimen sequenced was blood. J is TRBJ1-1 and V is TRBV11-3; D unclear. CDR3 in amino acids: CASSLDASMNTEAFF. CDR3 sequence (DNA): TGTGCCAGCAGCTTAGACGCCAGTATGAACACTGAAGCTTTCTTT.